This T cell receptor (beta chain) came from a study of blood T cell repertoires in COVID-19. This table comes from immunoSEQ multiplex PCR, and its TCRdb copy is limited to in-frame clones, with some not included. Here the sample spans roughly 100,000 clones, roughly nine tenths being singletons. Trimming pared 3 bases from V and 7 bases from J, leaving 12 bases between. The CDR3 totals 13 residues. Germline values: CDR1 LNHDA, CDR2 SQIVND (reference sequence). The specimen sequenced was peripheral blood. The V call is TRBV19, the J call TRBJ1-1; weak D call: TRBD1 (5 bases). The sequence was collected from a woman aged 45-65 years with COVID-19, enrolled during active disease. CDR3 amino acids: CASSIGHGGEAFF. Here the CDR3 DNA reads TGTGCCAGTAGTATCGGACACGGGGGTGAAGCTTTCTTT.